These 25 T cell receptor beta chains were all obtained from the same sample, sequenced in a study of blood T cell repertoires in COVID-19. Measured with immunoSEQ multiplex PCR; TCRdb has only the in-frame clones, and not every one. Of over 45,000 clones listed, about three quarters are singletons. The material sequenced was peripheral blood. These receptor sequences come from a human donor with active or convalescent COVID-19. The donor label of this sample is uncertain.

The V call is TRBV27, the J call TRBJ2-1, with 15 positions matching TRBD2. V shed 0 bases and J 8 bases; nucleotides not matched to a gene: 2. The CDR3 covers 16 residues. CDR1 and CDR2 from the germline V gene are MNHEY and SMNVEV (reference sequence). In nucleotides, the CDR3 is TGTGCCAGCAGTTTATCGGGACTAGCGGGAGGACATGAGCAGTTCTTC. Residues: CASSLSGLAGGHEQFF.

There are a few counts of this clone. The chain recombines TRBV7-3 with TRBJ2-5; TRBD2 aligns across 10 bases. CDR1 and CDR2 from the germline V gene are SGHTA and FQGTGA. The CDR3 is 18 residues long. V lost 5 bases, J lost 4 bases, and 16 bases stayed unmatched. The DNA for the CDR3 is TGTGCCAGCAGCCCAGCACACCTCGGGACTAGCGTAGGAGAGACCCAGTACTTC. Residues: CASSPAHLGTSVGETQYF.

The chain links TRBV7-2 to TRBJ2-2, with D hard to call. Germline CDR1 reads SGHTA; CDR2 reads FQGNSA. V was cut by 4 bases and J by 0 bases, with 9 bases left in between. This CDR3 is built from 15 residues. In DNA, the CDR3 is TGTGCCAGCAGCTCAGGTCGCGCGAACACCGGGGAGCTGTTTTTT. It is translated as CASSSGRANTGELFF.

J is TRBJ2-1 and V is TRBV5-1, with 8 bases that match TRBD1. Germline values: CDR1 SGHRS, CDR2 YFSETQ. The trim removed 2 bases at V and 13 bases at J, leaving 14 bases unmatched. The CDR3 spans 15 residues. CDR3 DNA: TGCGCCAGCAGCTTCCAGGGGGCTGGAACGCAACCTCAGTTCTTC. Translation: CASSFQGAGTQPQFF.

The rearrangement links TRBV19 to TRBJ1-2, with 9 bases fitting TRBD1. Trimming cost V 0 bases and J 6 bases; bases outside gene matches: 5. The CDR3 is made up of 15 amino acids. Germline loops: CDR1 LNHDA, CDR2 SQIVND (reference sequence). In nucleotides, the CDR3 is TGTGCCAGTAGTATAGATCATAGGACAGGGGATGGCTACACCTTC. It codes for CASSIDHRTGDGYTF.

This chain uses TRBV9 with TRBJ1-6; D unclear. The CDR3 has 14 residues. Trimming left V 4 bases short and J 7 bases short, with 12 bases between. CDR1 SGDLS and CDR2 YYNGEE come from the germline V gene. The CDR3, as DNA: TGTGCCAGCAGCCCCACGGGGAGCAATTCACCCCTCCACTTT. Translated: CASSPTGSNSPLHF.

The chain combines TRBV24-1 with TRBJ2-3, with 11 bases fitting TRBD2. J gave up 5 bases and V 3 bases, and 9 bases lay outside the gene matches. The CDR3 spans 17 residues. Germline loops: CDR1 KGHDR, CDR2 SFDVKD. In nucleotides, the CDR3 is TGTGCCACCAGTGATGCTTCGACTAGCGGGATCGGAGATACGCAGTATTTT. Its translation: CATSDASTSGIGDTQYF.

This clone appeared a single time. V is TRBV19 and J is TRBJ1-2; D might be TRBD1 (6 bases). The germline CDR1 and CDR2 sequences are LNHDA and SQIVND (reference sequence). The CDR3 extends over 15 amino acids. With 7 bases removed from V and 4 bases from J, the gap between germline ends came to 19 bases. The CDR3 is CASTDRITRGYGYTF. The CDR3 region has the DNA TGTGCCAGTACCGACCGGATTACCAGGGGCTATGGCTACACCTTC.

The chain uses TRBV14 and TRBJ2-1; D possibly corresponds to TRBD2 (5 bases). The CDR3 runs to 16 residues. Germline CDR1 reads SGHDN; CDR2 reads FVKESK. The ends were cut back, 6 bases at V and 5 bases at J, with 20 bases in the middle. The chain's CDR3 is CASSRNRGLRDNEQFF. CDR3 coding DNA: TGTGCCAGCAGTCGTAATCGAGGGCTGCGGGACAATGAGCAGTTCTTC.

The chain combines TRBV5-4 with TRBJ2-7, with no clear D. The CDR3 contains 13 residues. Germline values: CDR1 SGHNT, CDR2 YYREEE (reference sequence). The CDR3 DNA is TGTTACCCCCCGCGGCTGAGCTCCTACGAGCAGTACTTC. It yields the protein CYPPRLSSYEQYF.

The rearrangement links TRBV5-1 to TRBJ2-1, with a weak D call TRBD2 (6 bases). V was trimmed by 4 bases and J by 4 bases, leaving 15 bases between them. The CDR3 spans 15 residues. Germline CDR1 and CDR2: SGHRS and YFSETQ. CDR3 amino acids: CASSPGNGGYNEQFF. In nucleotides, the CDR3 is TGCGCCAGCAGCCCGGGTAATGGGGGGTACAATGAGCAGTTCTTC.

CDR3 nucleotides: TGTGCCAGCAGCCCGCAGACAGGGGTAAATCAGCCCCAGCATTTT. It encodes CASSPQTGVNQPQHF. The genes are TRBV6-6 and TRBJ1-5; the match to TRBD1 covers 8 bases. After removal of 6 bases from V and 4 bases from J, the junction contained 8 bases not matched to a gene. The length of the CDR3 is 15 residues. Germline CDR1 is MNHNY and CDR2 is SVGAGI (reference sequence).

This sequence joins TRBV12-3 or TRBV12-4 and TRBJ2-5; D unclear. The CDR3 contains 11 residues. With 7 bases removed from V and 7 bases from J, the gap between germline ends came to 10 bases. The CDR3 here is CASTESGTQYF. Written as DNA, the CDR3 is TGTGCCAGCACCGAATCGGGGACCCAGTACTTC.

CDR3 coding DNA: TGCAGCGCCCCGGCCGGGACTAGCGGGATGTCCAACTACAATGAGCAGTTCTTC. Translation gives CSAPAGTSGMSNYNEQFF. The chain links TRBV29-1 to TRBJ2-1; 13 nucleotides align to TRBD2. CDR1 SQVTM and CDR2 ANQGSEA come from the germline V gene. CDR3 length equals 18 residues. V lost 7 bases to trimming and J lost 3 bases; unmatched junction nucleotides: 15.

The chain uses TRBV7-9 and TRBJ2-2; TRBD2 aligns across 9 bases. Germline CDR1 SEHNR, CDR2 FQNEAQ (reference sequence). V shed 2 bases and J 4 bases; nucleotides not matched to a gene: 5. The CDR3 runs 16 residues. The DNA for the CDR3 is TGTGCCAGCAGCTTAAGGACTAGCGAGAGCACCGGGGAGCTGTTTTTT. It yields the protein CASSLRTSESTGELFF.

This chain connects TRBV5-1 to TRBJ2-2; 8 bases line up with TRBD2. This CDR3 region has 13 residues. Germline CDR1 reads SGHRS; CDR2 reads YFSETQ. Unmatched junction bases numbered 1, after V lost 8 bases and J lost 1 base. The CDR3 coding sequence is TGCGCCAGTCTAGCGGGGAACACCGGGGAGCTGTTTTTT. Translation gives CASLAGNTGELFF.

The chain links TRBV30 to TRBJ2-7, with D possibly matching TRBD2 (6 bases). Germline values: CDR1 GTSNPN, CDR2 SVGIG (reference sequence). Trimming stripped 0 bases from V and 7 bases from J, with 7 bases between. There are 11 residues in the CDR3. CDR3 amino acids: CAWSVGGEQYF. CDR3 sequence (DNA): TGTGCCTGGAGTGTTGGGGGGGAGCAGTACTTC.

CDR3 DNA: TGTGCCAGCCTCGGGGAGCCGAACACTGAAGCTTTCTTT. Encoded protein: CASLGEPNTEAFF. V and J are TRBV2 and TRBJ1-1; no reliable D call. The CDR3 is 13 amino acids. Between the trimmed V and J ends, which lost 8 bases and 1 base, there was a span of 11 bases. Germline V gene sequence: CDR1 SNHLY, CDR2 FYNNEI.

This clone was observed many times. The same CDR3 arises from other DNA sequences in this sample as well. CDR3 loop: CASSESPTSTDTQYF. The CDR3 nucleotides are TGCGCCAGCAGTGAGTCGCCAACTAGCACAGATACGCAGTATTTT. The chain carries TRBV10-2 and TRBJ2-3; D unresolved. This CDR3 comprises 15 residues. Germline CDR1 WSHSY, CDR2 SAAADI. Deletions cut 0 bases from V and 0 bases from J, with 7 bases between.

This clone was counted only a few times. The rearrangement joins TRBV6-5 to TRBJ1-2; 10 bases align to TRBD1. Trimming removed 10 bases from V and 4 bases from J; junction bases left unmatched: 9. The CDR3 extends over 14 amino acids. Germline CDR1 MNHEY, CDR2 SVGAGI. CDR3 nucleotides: TGTGCCACCCTCCGGACAGGGGGGGGCTATGGCTACACCTTC. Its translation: CATLRTGGGYGYTF.

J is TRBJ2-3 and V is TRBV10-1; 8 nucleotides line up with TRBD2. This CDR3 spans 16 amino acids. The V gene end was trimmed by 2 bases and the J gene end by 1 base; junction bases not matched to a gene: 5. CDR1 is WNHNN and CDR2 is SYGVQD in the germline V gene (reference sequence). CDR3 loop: CASSERPTSGTDTQYF. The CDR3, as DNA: TGCGCCAGCAGTGAGCGACCGACTAGCGGCACAGATACGCAGTATTTT.

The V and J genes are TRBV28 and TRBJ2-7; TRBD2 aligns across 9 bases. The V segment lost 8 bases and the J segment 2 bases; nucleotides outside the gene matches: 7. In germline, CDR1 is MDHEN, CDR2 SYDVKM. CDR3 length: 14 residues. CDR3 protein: CASAPGLAAYEQYF. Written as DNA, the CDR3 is TGTGCCAGCGCTCCGGGACTAGCTGCCTACGAGCAGTACTTC. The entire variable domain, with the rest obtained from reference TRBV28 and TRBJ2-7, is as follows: DVKVTQSSRYLVKRTGEKVFLECVQDMDHENMFWYRQDPGLGLRLIYFSYDVKMKEKGDIPEGYSVSREKKERFSLILESASTNQTSMYLCASAPGLAAYEQYFGPGTRLTVT.

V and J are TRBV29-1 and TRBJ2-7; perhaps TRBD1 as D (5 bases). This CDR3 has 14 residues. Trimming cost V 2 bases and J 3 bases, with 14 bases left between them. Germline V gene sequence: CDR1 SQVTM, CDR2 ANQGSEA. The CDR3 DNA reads TGCAGCGTTGAATGTTTAGCAGGGAACTACGAGCAGTACTTC. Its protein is CSVECLAGNYEQYF.

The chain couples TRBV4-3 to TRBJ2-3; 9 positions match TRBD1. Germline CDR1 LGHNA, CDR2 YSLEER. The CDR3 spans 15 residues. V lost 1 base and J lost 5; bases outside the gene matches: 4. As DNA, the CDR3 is TGCGCCAGCAGCCAAGGGGGGACAGGGCAAGATACGCAGTATTTT. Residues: CASSQGGTGQDTQYF.

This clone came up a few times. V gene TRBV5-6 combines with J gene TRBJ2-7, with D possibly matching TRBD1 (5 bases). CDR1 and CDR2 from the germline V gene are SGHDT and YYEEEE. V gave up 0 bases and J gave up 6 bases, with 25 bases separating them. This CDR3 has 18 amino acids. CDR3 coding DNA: TGTGCCAGCAGCTTGGGCAGGGTGAATGGCGTCTACGTCTTCGAGCAGTACTTC. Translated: CASSLGRVNGVYVFEQYF.